The clone carrying this TCR beta chain was detected ten times or more. Source material was 2 million unsorted PBMCs, stored at -80 °C in RNAlater. This sample stems from a study of neurological immune-mediated disorders. The method for making cDNA was 5'RACE, and it used 10-nucleotide random UMIs. TCRdb recomputed calls from the 5' RACE reads with MiXCR, one row per CDR3 protein. This sample has just over 95,000 distinct CDR3 sequences; 3.5% occur once, and the top ten carry roughly 6%. V lost 3 bases and J 2 bases, leaving 11 bases between the germline ends. In germline, CDR1 is LNHDA, CDR2 SQIVND (reference sequence). The CDR3 runs to 14 residues.

The material sequenced was PBMCs. This clonotype originated in a woman younger than 30 with multiple sclerosis. J is TRBJ2-7 and V is TRBV19; D not certain. CDR3 sequence: CASSMNSFAYEQYF. The CDR3, as DNA: TGTGCCAGTAGTATGAATAGTTTCGCCTACGAGCAGTACTTC.